Below are 10 T cell receptor beta chains sequenced from a single sample in a study of blood T cell repertoires in COVID-19. Sequenced by immunoSEQ multiplex PCR; TCRdb stores in-frame clones only, minus some. The top ten clones hold approximately 8% of a sample with nearly 200,000 clones, roughly nine tenths of them seen once. Specimen: PBMCs or T cells enriched from blood (not recorded which). Receptor source: a woman younger than 35 who had recovered from COVID-19.

This clone was observed a few times. The chain is built from TRBV9 and TRBJ2-1; D ambiguous. In germline, CDR1 is SGDLS, CDR2 YYNGEE. The CDR3 loop spans 14 amino acids. V was shortened by 4 bases and J by 4 bases, with 12 bases between the two germline ends. DNA for the CDR3: TGTGCCAGCAGCCCCACTCCCCAATACAATGAGCAGTTCTTC. Translated, it gives CASSPTPQYNEQFF.

V is TRBV19 and J is TRBJ2-2; a weak D match, TRBD1 (6 bases). CDR3 length: 12 residues. Germline values: CDR1 LNHDA, CDR2 SQIVND (reference sequence). V dropped 8 bases and J dropped 7 bases, with 11 bases sitting between them. As DNA, the CDR3 is TGTGCCAGTTTGGGGGCGATCGGGGAGCTGTTTTTT. Its translation: CASLGAIGELFF. Drawing the rest from reference TRBV19 and TRBJ2-2, the complete variable domain is DGGITQSPKYLFRKEGQNVTLSCEQNLNHDAMYWYRQDPGQGLRLIYYSQIVNDFQKGDIAEGYSVSREKKESFPLTVTSAQKNPTAFYLCASLGAIGELFFGEGSRLTVL.

J is TRBJ2-2 and V is TRBV2; perhaps TRBD2 as D (6 bases). Deletions cut 6 bases from V and 8 bases from J, with 16 bases between. The CDR3 totals 14 residues. CDR1 is SNHLY and CDR2 is FYNNEI in the germline V gene. CDR3 sequence reads: CASSERRETGELFF. The CDR3 bases are TGTGCCAGCAGCGAGCGGAGGGAAACGGGGGAGCTGTTTTTT.

This clone was seen a few times. One end of the junction varies from germline; a read error may be responsible. The chain joins TRBV5-4 to TRBJ2-7; 15 nucleotides match TRBD2. Germline loops: CDR1 SGHNT, CDR2 YYREEE (reference sequence). This CDR3 comprises 13 residues. The CDR3 region is CASSLVGLAGGTF. The CDR3 DNA reads as TGTGCCAGCAGCTTGGTGGGACTAGCGGGGGGTACCTTC.

The genes are TRBV3-1 (or the pseudogene TRBV3-2) and TRBJ1-1; TRBD1 is a possible D gene (5 bases). This CDR3 contains 13 residues. V was pared by 3 bases and J by 7 bases, with 12 bases between. Germline V gene data show CDR1 as LGHDT and CDR2 as YNNKEL (reference sequence). In DNA, the CDR3 is TGTGCCAGCAGCCAGGGGACCGGGGGTGAAGCTTTCTTT. It encodes CASSQGTGGEAFF.

The chain uses TRBV5-1 and TRBJ1-2; 8 bases line up with TRBD1. CDR1 is SGHRS and CDR2 is YFSETQ in the germline V gene. The CDR3 runs to 14 residues. V lost 8 bases to trimming and J lost 10 bases; unmatched junction nucleotides: 16. The CDR3 spells CASAFEDRDKVYTF. The CDR3 bases are TGCGCCAGTGCATTCGAGGACAGGGATAAGGTCTACACCTTC.

This chain joins TRBV14 and TRBJ1-3; 9 bases line up with TRBD1. The CDR3 runs to 18 residues. The V gene end was trimmed by 0 bases and the J gene end by 0 bases; junction bases not matched to a gene: 6. The germline V gene encodes CDR1 SGHDN and CDR2 FVKESK. The CDR3 DNA sequence: TGTGCCAGCAGCCAAGATGGACAGGGGATGAGCTCTGGAAACACCATATATTTT. The encoded protein is CASSQDGQGMSSGNTIYF.

In this sample, this clone turned up a few times. J is TRBJ1-2 and V is TRBV10-1, with D perhaps TRBD1 (5 bases). Deletions cut 8 bases from V and 4 bases from J, with 14 bases between. Germline assignment: CDR1 WNHNN and CDR2 SYGVQD (reference sequence). This CDR3 comprises 13 residues. In DNA form, the CDR3 reads TGCGCCAGCCCGCGGGGGGTTTGCTATGGCTACACCTTC. This encodes CASPRGVCYGYTF.

This rearrangement joins TRBV24-1 to TRBJ2-3, with 8 bases fitting TRBD2. V lost 4 bases to trimming and J lost 2 bases; unmatched junction nucleotides: 4. Germline V gene sequence: CDR1 KGHDR, CDR2 SFDVKD. The CDR3 length is 15 residues. This CDR3 reads CATSEATSATDTQYF. The CDR3 nucleotides read TGTGCCACCAGTGAGGCGACTAGCGCCACAGATACGCAGTATTTT.

This clone came up many times. The V and J genes are TRBV10-1 and TRBJ2-7; 8 nucleotides agree with TRBD1. V shed 3 bases, J shed 5 bases, and the junction held 9 bases outside the gene matches. The CDR3 loop spans 15 amino acids. The germline gives CDR1 WNHNN, CDR2 SYGVQD (reference sequence). This CDR3 reads CASSDLAGGRDEQYF. As DNA, the CDR3 is TGCGCCAGCAGTGACTTGGCAGGGGGCCGGGACGAGCAGTACTTC.